This T cell receptor (beta chain) was captured by sequencing in a study of regulatory T cells in long-lasting Graves disease. The TCR beta library used iRepertoire HTBI primers with Arm-PCR amplification of CDR3. One entry per CDR3 protein results from TCRdb running MiXCR on the multiplex PCR reads. In the table there are 250,000 or so distinct CDR3 sequences, 20% to 25% of which are singletons. Time point reported: newly diagnosed GD, antithyroid drugs for less than 3 months. Isolated PBMC RNA provided the starting material for the TCR library. This clonotype was counted ten times or more. Germline V gene lookup returns CDR1 SGHRS and CDR2 YFSETQ. The CDR3 is 15 amino acids. J was trimmed by 5 bases and V by 6 bases; bases with no gene match: 8.

The receptor was isolated from a female donor with Graves disease. The specimen was peripheral blood mononuclear cells (PBMCs), collected at new diagnosis, from a patient treated with antithyroid drugs. This chain joins TRBV5-1 and TRBJ2-1, with 10 bases lining up with TRBD2. In DNA, the CDR3 is TGCGCCAGCAAGGGGGCTAGCGGGAGTCACAATGAGCAGTTCTTC. It yields the protein CASKGASGSHNEQFF.